This is a list of T cell receptor beta chains from one sample in a study of blood T cell repertoires in COVID-19. TCRdb keeps only in-frame clones here, not all; method: immunoSEQ multiplex PCR. The table lists some 320,000 clones, more than 70% of them singletons. The source material was PBMCs or T cells enriched from blood (not recorded which). The receptors were sampled from a woman between 25 and 40 years old who had recovered from COVID-19. The CDR3 runs from the conserved cysteine through the conserved F or W. The order of the fields is V gene, J gene, clone size, D gene, CDR3 DNA, CDR3 protein. D genes are given only for firm matches. The size field is filled for only some rows; it gives once, few, many or a size class.

V: TRBV6-5; J: TRBJ1-1; size: once; D: -; DNA: TGTGCCAGCAGAGACAGTTCGAGGAACACTGAAGCTTTCTTT; CDR3: CASRDSSRNTEAFF
V: TRBV28; J: TRBJ1-6; size: -; D: TRBD1; DNA: TGTGCCAGCAGTCAAATGGGACAGGGTGATAATTCACCCCTCCACTTT; CDR3: CASSQMGQGDNSPLHF
V: TRBV5-1; J: TRBJ2-5; size: -; D: TRBD2; DNA: TGCGCCAGCAGCTTCGGACTAGCGGGGGGAGGTGAGACCCAGTACTTC; CDR3: CASSFGLAGGGETQYF
V: TRBV4-1; J: TRBJ2-3; size: -; D: TRBD1; DNA: TGCGCCAGCAGCCAAGAGACAGGGACCACAGATACGCAGTATTTT; CDR3: CASSQETGTTDTQYF
V: TRBV10-2; J: TRBJ1-1; size: -; D: -; DNA: TGCGCCAGCAGTGAGTCTGGGGGCTTGAACACTGAAGCTTTCTTT; CDR3: CASSESGGLNTEAFF
V: TRBV28; J: TRBJ2-1; size: once; D: -; DNA: TGTGCCAGCAGTGTCAGGTATGAGCAGTTCTTC; CDR3: CASSVRYEQFF
V: TRBV6-5; J: TRBJ1-2; size: few; D: -; DNA: TGTGCCAGCAGCCCAGGAAGAGGCTACACCTTC; CDR3: CASSPGRGYTF
V: TRBV27; J: TRBJ1-5; size: -; D: -; DNA: TGTGCCAGCAGTACCATGGGTCCCCAGGGTCAGCCCCAGCATTTT; CDR3: CASSTMGPQGQPQHF
V: TRBV27; J: TRBJ1-1; size: once; D: -; DNA: TGTGCCAGCAGTTTATCATACGGCCGGGGGGCGGGTGACACTGAAGCTTTCTTT; CDR3: CASSLSYGRGAGDTEAFF
V: TRBV29-1; J: TRBJ1-1; size: -; D: -; DNA: TGCAGCGTCACCCCTCAGGCGACTGAAGCTTTCTTT; CDR3: CSVTPQATEAFF
V: TRBV12-5; J: TRBJ1-5; size: -; D: -; DNA: TGTGCTAGTGGTCGGACGGGGGGAGCCCAGCCCCAGCATTTT; CDR3: CASGRTGGAQPQHF
V: TRBV5-8; J: TRBJ2-1; size: -; D: TRBD2; DNA: TGTGCCAGCATCCGGGGGGGCACCTACAATGAGCAGTTCTTC; CDR3: CASIRGGTYNEQFF
V: TRBV6-5; J: TRBJ1-1; size: -; D: -; DNA: TGTGCCAGCAGTTACTCGGGGAGCACTGAAGCTTTCTTT; CDR3: CASSYSGSTEAFF
V: TRBV9; J: TRBJ1-1; size: few; D: TRBD1; DNA: TGTGCCAGCAGCGTTGGACAGGGGGACACTGAAGCTTTCTTT; CDR3: CASSVGQGDTEAFF
V: TRBV5-1; J: TRBJ2-7; size: -; D: TRBD1; DNA: TGCGCCAGCAGCATGAATTGGACAGGGGGACCCCACTACGAGCAGTACTTC; CDR3: CASSMNWTGGPHYEQYF
V: TRBV7-2; J: TRBJ2-7; size: -; D: -; DNA: TGTGCCAGTAGACCAGGGGGAGGCTCCTATGAGCAGTACTTC; CDR3: CASRPGGGSYEQYF
V: TRBV12-3/TRBV12-4; J: TRBJ1-1; size: many; D: -; DNA: TGTGCCAGCAGCCCAACAGGGAAAACTGAAGCTTTCTTT; CDR3: CASSPTGKTEAFF
V: TRBV6-1; J: TRBJ1-2; size: -; D: -; DNA: TGTGCCAGCAGTGAAGCTGCCGGGTCTGGCTACACCTTC; CDR3: CASSEAAGSGYTF